This T cell receptor beta chain was documented in a study of vaccination and CD4 T cells after COVID-19. Study information: Post-COVID samples had a sampling time that fell a median roughly 98 days after diagnosis (range 35 to 161).

Cultured CD4+ T-cell DNA underwent Oncomine TCR Beta short-read sequencing. TCRdb re-called the PCR reads with MiXCR, one entry per CDR3 protein. The data show approximately 22,000 distinct CDR3 sequences, roughly 40% seen once. To note about this clonotype: Antigen unknown.

The CDR3 is 15 residues long. Germline values: CDR1 KGHSH, CDR2 LQKENI. V shed 0 bases and J 4 bases; nucleotides not matched to a gene: 5. Time point specified: late sampling 161 to 241 days after vaccination in a few convalescent patients. Indicated treatment: approximately 9-day PBMC culture with coronavirus spike peptide pools or control peptides (ViraFEST assay). Antigen-specific T cell expansion with peptide pools preceded TCR sequencing in the ViraFEST approach. The specimen was CD4+ T cells from blood, cultured in vitro, collected about 7 months after SARS-CoV-2 vaccination. The V and J genes are TRBV18 and TRBJ2-7; 8 bases align to TRBD1. The receptor's source is a human donor who had recovered from COVID-19. The CDR3 region is CASSPPGRDRYEQYF. In DNA form, the CDR3 reads TGTGCCAGCTCACCACCTGGTCGGGACAGGTACGAGCAGTACTTC.